This T cell receptor (beta chain) was captured in a study of CD8+CD57+ T cells in acquired aplastic anemia. About the research overall: An average of approximately 3.2 ug of DNA was obtained from sorted CD4+ and CD8+ cells.

Flow cytometry had shown expanded CD8+CD57+ cells in the patients chosen for sequencing. Severe acquired aplastic anemia was present in every patient. Study observations and caveats: In CD8+ cells, Simpson's diversity showed no significant difference between patients and controls.

Germline V lookup: CDR1 SGHVS, CDR2 FQNEAQ. CDR3 length equals 16 residues. V was clipped by 3 bases and J by 4 bases; unmatched bases: 9. Only one count was recorded for this clonotype. Its specificity is unknown. Genomic DNA, the template, was used for profiling of the TCR beta VDJ and CDR3. TCRdb recomputed calls from the reads with MiXCR, one row per CDR3 protein. Among some 170,000 distinct CDR3 sequences listed, 71% were seen once. Sequenced material: sorted CD4+, CD8+, or CD8+CD57+ T cells (not recorded which) from PBMCs. This clonotype originated in a human donor with aplastic anemia. This chain uses TRBV7-8 with TRBJ1-1, with 9 bases identical to TRBD1. CDR3 coding DNA: TGTGCCAGCAGCTTGGAGGCGACAGGGGGAGGCACTGAAGCTTTCTTT. Residues: CASSLEATGGGTEAFF.